This entry lists 17 T cell receptor beta chains sequenced from one sample in a study of early T cells in non-severe SARS-CoV-2 infection. TCRdb re-called the 5' RACE reads with MiXCR, one entry per CDR3 protein. The data show more than 20,000 distinct CDR3 sequences, with around 4% seen just once and roughly 1.5% held by the top ten. The specimen was whole blood. These receptors all come from an adult who was a healthcare worker with PCR-confirmed SARS-CoV-2 infection or an uninfected control (not recorded which).

This clonotype has just a few counts. The chain couples TRBV10-2 to TRBJ2-5; D possibly uses TRBD1 or TRBD2 (6 bases each). With 6 bases removed from V and 5 bases from J, the gap between germline ends came to 10 bases. The CDR3 has 12 amino acids. CDR1 and CDR2 (germline): WSHSY, SAAADI. CDR3 bases: TGCGCCAGCAGAAGGGGGGACGAGACCCAGTACTTC. Protein product: CASRRGDETQYF.

This clonotype was detected many times. The J gene is TRBJ1-1, the V gene TRBV29-1; TRBD1 is a possible D gene (5 bases). The CDR3 length is 14 residues. In germline, CDR1 is SQVTM, CDR2 ANQGSEA. V lost 5 bases to trimming and J lost 5 bases, with 18 bases between them. The CDR3 nucleotides read TGCAGCGTTCGGAGGGACGGAGGGAGTACTGAAGCTTTCTTT. This sequence encodes CSVRRDGGSTEAFF.

This clonotype was seen at least ten times. V usage is TRBV6-5 and J usage is TRBJ1-1; a weak D match, TRBD1 (6 bases). From germline, CDR1 is MNHEY and CDR2 SVGAGI. This CDR3 comprises 14 residues. V lost 9 bases and J lost 0, with 14 bases in between. For the CDR3, the DNA is TGTGCCAGTACACAGGGAACCATGAACACTGAAGCTTTCTTT. It specifies CASTQGTMNTEAFF.

The chain combines TRBV12-3 or TRBV12-4 with TRBJ2-3, with D possibly TRBD1 on 6 matching bases. The CDR3 extends over 16 amino acids. V was cut by 1 base and J by 1 base, with 12 bases left in between. CDR3: CASSLDIWGRTDTQYF. DNA for the CDR3: TGTGCCAGCAGTTTAGATATATGGGGGCGCACAGATACGCAGTATTTT.

The genes are TRBV20-1 and TRBJ2-7; D may be TRBD2 (6 bases). There are 14 residues in the CDR3. CDR1 is DFQATT and CDR2 is SNEGSKA in the germline V gene (reference sequence). V was pared by 1 base and J by 6 bases, with 16 bases between. The CDR3 region has the DNA TGCAGTGCTAGAGTGCCCGGACTACGGCGCGAGCAGTACTTC. This codes for CSARVPGLRREQYF.

The table lists this clonotype with many counts. This chain connects TRBV11-1 to TRBJ2-3; D not resolved. The germline V gene encodes CDR1 SGHAT and CDR2 FQDESV (reference sequence). The CDR3 spans 13 residues. V shed 5 bases and J shed 5 bases, with 11 bases lying between them. The CDR3 DNA reads TGTGCCAGCAGCAACGGCAACAGAGATACGCAGTATTTT. It codes for CASSNGNRDTQYF.

This clonotype is labeled medium-sized. The gene calls are TRBV11-2 and TRBJ1-1; D is unresolved. CDR3 length: 12 residues. The germline V gene encodes CDR1 SGHAT and CDR2 FQNNGV. Trimming removed 6 bases from V and 0 bases from J, with 5 bases in between. The CDR3 nucleotides read TGTGCCAGCAGGGGGATGAACACTGAAGCTTTCTTT. Protein sequence: CASRGMNTEAFF.

This clonotype has a count of ten or more. This sequence joins TRBV30 and TRBJ2-3; possibly TRBD2 for D (7 bases). Trimming took 4 bases from V and 4 from J, leaving 21 bases between them. Germline CDR1 reads GTSNPN; CDR2 reads SVGIG (reference sequence). The CDR3 consists of 16 residues. The CDR3 nucleotides read TGTGCCTGGAAAAACGGGGGGACATGGACCCCAGATACGCAGTATTTT. This codes for CAWKNGGTWTPDTQYF.

The chain uses TRBV2 and TRBJ2-2; D possibly corresponds to TRBD1 (5 bases). CDR3 size: 14 residues. V was trimmed by 5 bases and J by 0 bases, leaving 7 bases between them. Germline loops: CDR1 SNHLY, CDR2 FYNNEI. The CDR3 sequence: CASSRTTNTGELFF. Written as DNA, the CDR3 is TGTGCCAGCAGTCGGACAACGAACACCGGGGAGCTGTTTTTT.

This clonotype was seen ten or more times. The chain carries TRBV3-1 and TRBJ2-7; 7 bases fit TRBD1. This CDR3 has 15 residues. From germline, CDR1 is LGHDT and CDR2 YNNKEL (reference sequence). J was trimmed by 2 bases and V by 3 bases; bases with no gene match: 7. The CDR3, as DNA: TGTGCCAGCAGCCATTCCTGGGGACAGACCTACGAGCAGTACTTC. Its protein product is CASSHSWGQTYEQYF.

This clonotype was counted many times. V usage is TRBV6-6 and J usage is TRBJ1-1; the D is unclear. The CDR3 has 12 residues. The ends were cut back, 3 bases at V and 4 bases at J, with 6 bases in the middle. Per the germline V gene, CDR1 is MNHNY and CDR2 is SVGAGI (reference sequence). The DNA for the CDR3 is TGTGCCAGCAGTTATCTAAGCACTGAAGCTTTCTTT. Translating it yields CASSYLSTEAFF.

This clonotype has a count of ten or more. The chain links TRBV5-1 to TRBJ1-2; 12 positions match TRBD1. This CDR3 contains 17 residues. Germline V gene data show CDR1 as SGHRS and CDR2 as YFSETQ. The trim removed 1 base at V and 4 bases at J, leaving 8 bases unmatched. CDR3 region: CASSLSGQGAIGYGYTF. The DNA for the CDR3 is TGCGCCAGCAGCTTGTCGGGACAGGGGGCGATCGGCTATGGCTACACCTTC.

This clonotype came up many times. V is TRBV14 and J is TRBJ1-2; 8 nucleotides match TRBD1. CDR1 SGHDN and CDR2 FVKESK come from the germline V gene. The CDR3 contains 14 residues. The V gene end was trimmed by 5 bases and the J gene end by 5 bases; junction bases not matched to a gene: 7. This CDR3 reads CASSGRDRIYGYTF. Written as DNA, the CDR3 is TGTGCCAGCAGCGGTCGGGACAGGATTTATGGCTACACCTTC.

This clonotype was recorded many times. The chain recombines TRBV2 with TRBJ2-1, with unresolved D. The V end was cut by 1 base, the J end by 0 bases, with 7 bases between. The CDR3 loop spans 15 amino acids. Per germline, CDR1 SNHLY and CDR2 FYNNEI. The CDR3: CASSEDLSSYNEQFF. The CDR3 coding sequence is TGTGCCAGCAGTGAAGACCTGAGCTCCTACAATGAGCAGTTCTTC.

Only a few counts were recorded for this clonotype. The chain carries TRBV27 and TRBJ1-4, with TRBD1 as a possible D gene (5 bases). The CDR3 runs 13 residues. CDR1 MNHEY and CDR2 SMNVEV come from the germline V gene (reference sequence). V shed 2 bases and J shed 6 bases, with 7 bases lying between them. CDR3 coding DNA: TGTGCCAGCAGTTTACTGGGGGATGAAAAACTGTTTTTT. It encodes CASSLLGDEKLFF.

This sequence joins TRBV12-3 or TRBV12-4 and TRBJ2-5; D uncertain. The ends were cut back, 3 bases at V and 5 bases at J, with 7 bases in the middle. The CDR3 consists of 12 residues. The CDR3 region has the DNA TGTGCCAGCAGTTTGACTGGCGAGACCCAGTACTTC. It is translated as CASSLTGETQYF.

This clonotype was counted many times. The chain joins TRBV6-2 or TRBV6-3 to TRBJ1-1; D might be TRBD1 (6 bases). V lost 7 bases and J 7 bases, leaving 25 bases between the germline ends. The CDR3 totals 16 residues. Germline V lookup: CDR1 MNHEY, CDR2 SVGEGT. This CDR3 is CASKSVWGAGRSEAFF. CDR3 nucleotide sequence: TGTGCCAGCAAGTCGGTATGGGGGGCTGGGAGAAGTGAAGCTTTCTTT.